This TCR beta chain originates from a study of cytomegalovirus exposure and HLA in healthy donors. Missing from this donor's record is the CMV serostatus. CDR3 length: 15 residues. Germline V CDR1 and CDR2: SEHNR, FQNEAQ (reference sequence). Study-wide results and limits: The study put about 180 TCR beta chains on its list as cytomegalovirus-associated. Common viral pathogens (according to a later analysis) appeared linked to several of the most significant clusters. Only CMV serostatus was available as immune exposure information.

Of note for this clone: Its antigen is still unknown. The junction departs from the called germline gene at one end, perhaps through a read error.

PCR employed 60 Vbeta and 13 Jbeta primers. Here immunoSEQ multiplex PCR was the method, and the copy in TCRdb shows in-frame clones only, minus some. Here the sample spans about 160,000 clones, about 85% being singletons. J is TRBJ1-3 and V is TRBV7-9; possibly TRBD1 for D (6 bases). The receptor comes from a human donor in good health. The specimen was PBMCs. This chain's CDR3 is CASRLGTPSGNIIYF. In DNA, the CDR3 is TGTGCCAGCAGACTAGGGACACCCTCTGGAAACATCATATATTTT.